The 20 T cell receptor beta chains below were found in one sample sequenced in a study of T cell responses to AZD1222 COVID-19 vaccine. The assay was immunoSEQ multiplex PCR, and TCRdb's table has in-frame clones only and misses some. The data hold some 160,000 clones, with roughly 90% observed a single time. The specimen was peripheral blood, collected 28 days after the second AZD1222 dose. The receptors here all came from an adult who received the AZD1222 COVID-19 vaccine.

The chain combines TRBV6-5 with TRBJ2-5; D is uncertain. This CDR3 has 13 amino acids. V gave up 6 bases and J gave up 0 bases, with 8 bases separating them. The V gene's germline CDR1 is MNHEY and CDR2 SVGAGI. CDR3 sequence: CASRNVYQETQYF. CDR3 sequence (DNA): TGTGCCAGCAGAAACGTTTACCAAGAGACCCAGTACTTC.

The CDR3 reads CASSEGLAGVYEQFF. DNA for the CDR3: TGTGCCAGCAGTGAAGGACTAGCGGGGGTTTATGAGCAGTTCTTC. The V gene is TRBV6-1, the J gene TRBJ2-1, with 12 bases matching TRBD2. Trimming at V came to 1 base and at J to 8 bases, leaving 3 bases not matched to a gene. Per germline, CDR1 MNHNS and CDR2 SASEGT. CDR3 length: 15 residues.

The CDR3 protein is CASSPRTGGSSPLHF. DNA for the CDR3: TGTGCCAGCAGCCCACGGACAGGAGGTTCATCACCCCTCCACTTT. The V gene is TRBV7-2, the J gene TRBJ1-6; 7 bases are shared with TRBD1. CDR1 and CDR2 from the germline V gene are SGHTA and FQGNSA. J was trimmed by 10 bases and V by 5 bases; bases with no gene match: 11. The CDR3 loop spans 15 amino acids. Full variable domain (missing parts from reference TRBV7-2 and TRBJ1-6): GAGVSQSPSNKVTEKGKDVELRCDPISGHTALYWYRQSLGQGLEFLIYFQGNSAPDKSGLPSDRFSAERTGGSVSTLTIQRTQQEDSAVYLCASSPRTGGSSPLHFGNGTRLTVT.

The chain joins TRBV6-1 to TRBJ1-5; D call uncertain. This CDR3 has 14 residues. Trimming left V 1 base short and J 3 bases short, with 7 bases between. The V gene's germline CDR1 is MNHNS and CDR2 SASEGT. CDR3 in amino acids: CASSEVGNNQPQHF. Written as DNA, the CDR3 is TGTGCCAGCAGTGAAGTGGGGAACAATCAGCCCCAGCATTTT.

On this clone itself: The sample has other DNA sequences that encode this CDR3 too. The V call is TRBV5-1, the J call TRBJ1-2, with no clear D. The length of the CDR3 is 13 residues. Germline V gene data show CDR1 as SGHRS and CDR2 as YFSETQ. Trimming pared 0 bases from V and 5 bases from J, leaving 8 bases between. In DNA, the CDR3 is TGCGCCAGCAGCTTGGTGGTTTCTTATGGCTACACCTTC. Translation: CASSLVVSYGYTF.

The chain uses TRBV19 and TRBJ1-3; TRBD1 is a possible D gene (6 bases). The germline V gene has CDR1 LNHDA and CDR2 SQIVND (reference sequence). V was shortened by 5 bases and J by 3 bases, with 17 bases between the two germline ends. The CDR3 runs 16 residues. CDR3 sequence: CASSPPGGAGGNTIYF. DNA for the CDR3: TGTGCCAGTAGTCCACCTGGGGGGGCCGGTGGAAACACCATATATTTT.

V usage is TRBV29-1 and J usage is TRBJ1-1, with 7 positions matching TRBD1. The V and J ends lost 5 bases and 0 bases, in that order; junction bases with no gene match: 3. The CDR3 contains 13 residues. The germline gives CDR1 SQVTM, CDR2 ANQGSEA. CDR3 DNA sequence: TGCAGCGTTCAGACAGGGATGAACACTGAAGCTTTCTTT. As protein: CSVQTGMNTEAFF. The whole variable domain, remainder taken from reference TRBV29-1 and TRBJ1-1, is SAVISQKPSRDICQRGTSLTIQCQVDSQVTMMFWYRQQPGQSLTLIATANQGSEATYESGFVIDKFPISRPNLTFSTLTVSNMSPEDSSIYLCSVQTGMNTEAFFGQGTRLTVV.

For this clone: Other DNA sequences of this sample code for an identical CDR3. This rearrangement joins TRBV12-3 or TRBV12-4 to TRBJ2-3; no firm D call. The V end was cut by 5 bases, the J end by 0 bases, with 6 bases between. The length of the CDR3 is 13 residues. In nucleotides, the CDR3 is TGTGCCAGCAGTCTCTCTAGCACAGATACGCAGTATTTT. Protein product: CASSLSSTDTQYF.

The chain joins TRBV7-2 to TRBJ2-3; 7 bases are a match to TRBD2. The CDR3 sequence is 14 residues long. V dropped 5 bases and J dropped 2; count of bases not matched to a gene: 4. Germline CDR1 reads SGHTA; CDR2 reads FQGNSA. The CDR3 sequence: CASSPRDYTDTQYF. The CDR3 DNA is TGTGCCAGCAGCCCTCGGGACTACACAGATACGCAGTATTTT.

The V call is TRBV5-1, the J call TRBJ2-5; TRBD2 might be the D (6 bases). CDR3 length equals 16 residues. Trimming took off 0 bases at V and 2 bases at J, with 14 bases between the two ends. CDR1 and CDR2 from the germline V gene are SGHRS and YFSETQ. The CDR3 DNA is TGCGCCAGCAGCTTGGCCCCAGCCGGAGGGCAAGAGACCCAGTACTTC. Its protein product is CASSLAPAGGQETQYF.

The chain employs TRBV5-1 and TRBJ1-4; D gene uncertain. The germline gives CDR1 SGHRS, CDR2 YFSETQ. CDR3 size: 16 residues. V lost 0 bases and J 0 bases, leaving 9 bases between the germline ends. CDR3 residues: CASSLVAVSTNEKLFF. For the CDR3, the DNA is TGCGCCAGCAGCTTGGTCGCAGTTTCAACTAATGAAAAACTGTTTTTT.

This clone has a single count. J is TRBJ1-2 and V is TRBV18; D remains ambiguous. This CDR3 is built from 16 residues. Trimming pared 3 bases from V and 5 bases from J, leaving 19 bases between. From germline, CDR1 is KGHSH and CDR2 LQKENI. The CDR3 nucleotides are TGTGCCAGCTCACCGGACCAAGTGGGCGCGATTTATGGCTACACCTTC. Translating gives CASSPDQVGAIYGYTF.

This clone was counted a single time. This sequence joins TRBV3-1 (or the pseudogene TRBV3-2) and TRBJ2-5; D unclear. Germline loops: CDR1 LGHDT, CDR2 YNNKEL (reference sequence). This CDR3 region has 15 residues. V was clipped by 0 bases and J by 4 bases, with 12 bases between them. This chain's CDR3 is CASSQEGLGRETQYF. The DNA for the CDR3 is TGTGCCAGCAGCCAAGAGGGTCTTGGGCGAGAGACCCAGTACTTC.

J is TRBJ1-1 and V is TRBV5-5; 9 positions match TRBD1. The CDR3 is made up of 13 amino acids. Per the germline V gene, CDR1 is SGHKS and CDR2 is YYEKEE (reference sequence). V shed 4 bases and J 8 bases; nucleotides not matched to a gene: 6. The DNA of the CDR3 is TGTGCCAGCAGCCCTACCGGGACAGGGGAAGCTTTCTTT. Translating it yields CASSPTGTGEAFF.

The V call is TRBV2, the J call TRBJ1-2; TRBD1 matches at 8 bases. Germline V CDR1 and CDR2: SNHLY, FYNNEI. The junction had 12 bases not matched to a gene; V was cut back by 6 bases and J by 6 bases. This CDR3 spans 15 amino acids. The CDR3 loop is CASSTSADRADGYTF. The CDR3 DNA reads TGTGCCAGCAGCACCTCCGCGGACAGGGCGGATGGCTACACCTTC.

The CDR3 region is CASSPNLAGVMDEQFF. CDR3 in DNA: TGTGCCAGCTCACCCAATCTAGCGGGAGTCATGGATGAGCAGTTCTTC. V usage is TRBV18 and J usage is TRBJ2-1, with TRBD2 identical over 10 bases. This CDR3 has 16 amino acids. V was pared by 3 bases and J by 8 bases, with 10 bases of the junction left unmatched. The germline V gene encodes CDR1 KGHSH and CDR2 LQKENI.

The V call is TRBV4-2, the J call TRBJ1-5; D remains ambiguous. Deletions cut 0 bases from V and 4 bases from J, with 10 bases between. Germline V lookup: CDR1 LGHNA, CDR2 YNFKEQ. The CDR3 is made up of 15 amino acids. The CDR3 DNA sequence: TGTGCCAGCAGCCAAGAGGTGGAGAGAAATCAGCCCCAGCATTTT. This gives the protein CASSQEVERNQPQHF.

The chain has TRBV10-3 and TRBJ1-5; D is uncertain. The CDR3 is 15 amino acids. The V and J ends lost 0 bases and 0 bases respectively, with 6 bases between them. Germline V gene sequence: CDR1 ENHRY, CDR2 SYGVKD. The CDR3 nucleotides read TGTGCCATCAGTGAGTCAGAGTATAGCAATCAGCCCCAGCATTTT. It specifies CAISESEYSNQPQHF.

The chain couples TRBV14 to TRBJ1-5; 11 bases line up with TRBD1. CDR3 length: 18 residues. The junction had 10 bases not matched to a gene; V was cut back by 3 bases and J by 3 bases. Looked up from germline, CDR1 is SGHDN and CDR2 is FVKESK. In nucleotides, the CDR3 is TGTGCCAGCAGCCACCAGGACAGGGGGCGCCTGCCCAATCAGCCCCAGCATTTT. It specifies CASSHQDRGRLPNQPQHF.

The rearrangement joins TRBV3-1 (or the pseudogene TRBV3-2) to TRBJ1-1; 9 nucleotides agree with TRBD1. Germline V lookup: CDR1 LGHDT, CDR2 YNNKEL (reference sequence). Trimming at V came to 6 bases and at J to 3 bases, leaving 5 bases not matched to a gene. This CDR3 spans 14 amino acids. The CDR3 DNA follows: TGTGCCAGCAGGCCCCGGGACAGGGACACTGAAGCTTTCTTT. This gives the protein CASRPRDRDTEAFF.